What follows is one TCR beta chain and its context. Its target is not known. This sample was taken from a study of blood T cells in healthy people across ages. Study in general: Template switching recovered approximately one barcoded beta molecule for every two T cells.

Findings of the study overall: Since the PBMCs were unsorted, naive and antigen-experienced cells could not be conclusively compared.

Investigators took about 9.4 milliliters of peripheral blood from every donor. Through a sample-barcoded 5' primer and a J-beta primer mix, a second PCR was run for roughly 7 to 12 cycles. Via MiXCR, TCRdb re-called the 5' RACE reads, giving one row per CDR3 protein. The sample carries roughly 1.7 million distinct CDR3 sequences, around 36% recorded once. The sample comprised blood. This sequence was found in a woman aged 25 to 39 in good health.

CDR3 in DNA: TGTGCCAGCAGCGCCGCCTCGGGGCTCGGCTCTGAAGCTTTCTTT. Translated: CASSAASGLGSEAFF. The V gene is TRBV9, the J gene TRBJ1-1; a weak D match, TRBD1 (5 bases). The CDR3 extends over 15 amino acids. Looked up from germline, CDR1 is SGDLS and CDR2 is YYNGEE. V was clipped by 3 bases and J by 6 bases, with 18 bases between them.